The clone carrying this T cell receptor beta chain was seen at least ten times. Its antigen is still unknown. TCRdb reanalysed the reads using MiXCR and keeps one entry per CDR3 protein. The sample contains fewer than 1,000,000 distinct CDR3 sequences, less than 40% of which appear only once. J gave up 5 bases and V 3 bases, and 3 bases lay outside the gene matches. The CDR3 covers 14 residues. The germline CDR1 and CDR2 sequences are SGHVS and FNYEAQ. This record belongs to a study of T cell repertoires in cytomegalovirus infection. Findings and limits, study-wide: Ex vivo, HLA-C-restricted CMV-specific TCR beta clonotypes prevailed over the rest of the response. Carriers of CMV plus the relevant HLA were identified by cumulative public TCR beta family frequency.

This chain connects TRBV7-6 to TRBJ2-1, with TRBD1 matching 8 bases. The sample consisted of cultured CD8+ T cells from PBMCs, taken from culture after CMV antigen stimulation. The sequence was obtained from a human donor in good health (CMV status not recorded). Some clones in this sample may be carry-over from other donors' samples. The CDR3 DNA is TGTGCCAGCAGCTTTGGGACAGGCAACAATGAGCAGTTCTTC. Its translation: CASSFGTGNNEQFF.